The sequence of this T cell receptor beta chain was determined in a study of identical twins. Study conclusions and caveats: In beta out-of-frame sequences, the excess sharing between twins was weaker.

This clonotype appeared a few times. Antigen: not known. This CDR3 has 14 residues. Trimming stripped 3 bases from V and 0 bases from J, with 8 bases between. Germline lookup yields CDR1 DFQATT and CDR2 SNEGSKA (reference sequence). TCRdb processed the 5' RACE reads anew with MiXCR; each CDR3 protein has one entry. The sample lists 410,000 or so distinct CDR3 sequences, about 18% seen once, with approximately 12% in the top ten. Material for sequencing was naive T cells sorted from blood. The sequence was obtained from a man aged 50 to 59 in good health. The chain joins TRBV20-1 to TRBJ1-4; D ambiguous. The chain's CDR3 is CSASGRPTNEKLFF. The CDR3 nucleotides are TGCAGTGCTAGCGGACGGCCAACTAATGAAAAACTGTTTTTT.